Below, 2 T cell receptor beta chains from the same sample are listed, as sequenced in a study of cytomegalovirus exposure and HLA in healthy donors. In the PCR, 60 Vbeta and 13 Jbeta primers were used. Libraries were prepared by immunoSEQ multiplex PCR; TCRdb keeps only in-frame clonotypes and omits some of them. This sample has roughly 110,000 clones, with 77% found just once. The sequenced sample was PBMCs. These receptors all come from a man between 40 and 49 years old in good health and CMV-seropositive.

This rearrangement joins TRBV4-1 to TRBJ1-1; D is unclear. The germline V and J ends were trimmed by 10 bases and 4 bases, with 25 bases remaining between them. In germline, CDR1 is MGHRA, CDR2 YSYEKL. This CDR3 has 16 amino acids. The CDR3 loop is CATYTAGSGRSTEAFF. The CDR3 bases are TGCGCCACTTATACCGCAGGTTCGGGGAGGAGCACTGAAGCTTTCTTT.

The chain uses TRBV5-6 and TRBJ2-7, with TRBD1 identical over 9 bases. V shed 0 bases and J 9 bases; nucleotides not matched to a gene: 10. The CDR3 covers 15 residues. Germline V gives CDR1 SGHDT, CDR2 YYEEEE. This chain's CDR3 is CASSLALGQGTGQYF. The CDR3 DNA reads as TGTGCCAGCAGCTTGGCCTTGGGACAGGGAACGGGGCAGTACTTC.